This T cell receptor (beta chain) was identified in a study of T cells after yellow fever vaccination. In this sample, this clonotype turned up a few times. Its target is not known. The CDR3 runs 12 residues. V lost 8 bases and J 5 bases, leaving 12 bases between the germline ends. Germline values: CDR1 SGHAT, CDR2 FQNNGV. As TCR cDNA was made by 5'RACE template switching, a universal primer site and UMIs were added. TCRdb independently ran MiXCR on the 5' RACE reads; one entry per CDR3 protein. The data hold hundreds of thousands of distinct CDR3 sequences, with 8.5% to 10% observed a single time. Whole-study findings and limits: Most primary-vaccination clones recurred post-booster (approximately 96% CD4, around 90% CD8).

This chain uses TRBV11-2 with TRBJ1-1; maybe TRBD1 (5 bases). Sequences were derived from PBMCs, sampled on the day of the first yellow fever vaccination. This TCR was sampled from a man between 18 and 35 years old who received the YFV17D yellow fever vaccine. CDR3 region: CASGDRGTEAFF. CDR3 nucleotide sequence: TGTGCCAGCGGGGACCGAGGGACTGAAGCTTTCTTT.